A single sample gave rise to the 16 T cell receptor beta chains below, sequenced in a study of identical twins. TCRdb itself ran the 5' RACE reads through MiXCR, one entry per CDR3 protein. This table holds roughly 470,000 distinct CDR3 sequences, 13% to 15% found once. The data were also submitted as part of a second study, on yellow fever vaccine responses in identical twins.

Sequencing was carried out using CD4+ T cells sorted from blood. These receptors came from a woman between 18 and 29 years old in good health.

This clonotype turned up a few times. V gene TRBV29-1 combines with J gene TRBJ1-1; 8 nucleotides line up with TRBD1. V lost 5 bases to trimming and J lost 6 bases; unmatched junction nucleotides: 8. This CDR3 spans 13 amino acids. CDR1 SQVTM and CDR2 ANQGSEA come from the germline V gene. CDR3 DNA sequence: TGCAGCGTTTACCGGGACAGGAAATCTGAAGCTTTCTTT. This codes for CSVYRDRKSEAFF.

This clonotype turned up a few times. The CDR3 loop reads CASRAQGWEKLFF. Written as DNA, the CDR3 is TGTGCCAGCAGGGCACAGGGTTGGGAAAAACTGTTTTTT. The chain combines TRBV28 with TRBJ1-4; D might be TRBD1 (6 bases). The V gene's germline CDR1 is MDHEN and CDR2 SYDVKM. V shed 6 bases and J shed 8 bases, with 13 bases lying between them. The CDR3 is 13 amino acids.

This clonotype came up a few times. The rearrangement links TRBV12-3 or TRBV12-4 to TRBJ1-1; D remains ambiguous. The CDR3 is 15 amino acids. V lost 3 bases and J lost 1, with 12 bases in between. CDR3 sequence reads: CASSFGNWGNTEAFF. The CDR3 region has the DNA TGTGCCAGCAGTTTTGGAAACTGGGGGAACACTGAAGCTTTCTTT.

This clonotype was counted only a few times. In DNA form, the CDR3 reads TGTGCCAGCAGTTACTCGATAGGGGGGAGCACTGAAGCTTTCTTT. It codes for CASSYSIGGSTEAFF. The chain joins TRBV6-5 to TRBJ1-1; possibly TRBD1 for D (6 bases). The germline V gene encodes CDR1 MNHEY and CDR2 SVGAGI. V gave up 0 bases and J gave up 4 bases, with 12 bases separating them. CDR3 length: 15 residues.

In its sample, this clonotype was seen a few times. V and J are TRBV20-1 and TRBJ2-7, with 10 bases lining up with TRBD1. The trim removed 5 bases at V and 5 bases at J, leaving 6 bases unmatched. The CDR3 has 13 amino acids. Germline values: CDR1 DFQATT, CDR2 SNEGSKA (reference sequence). CDR3 coding DNA: TGCAGTGCTGCCCGGGACAGGGGCGACGAGCAGTACTTC. Protein sequence: CSAARDRGDEQYF.

The chain combines TRBV3-1 with TRBJ2-1; the match to TRBD1 covers 9 bases. This CDR3 contains 15 residues. Trimming removed 2 bases from V and 3 bases from J; junction bases left unmatched: 2. The V gene's germline CDR1 is LGHDT and CDR2 YNNKEL (reference sequence). CDR3 bases: TGTGCCAGCAGCCAATTGACAGGGGGCTACAATGAGCAGTTCTTC. This gives the protein CASSQLTGGYNEQFF.

There are a few counts of this clonotype. CDR3 coding DNA: TGTGCCAGCAGACAGCTAGCGGGGGGCTCCTACGAGCAGTACTTC. Translation gives CASRQLAGGSYEQYF. The chain uses TRBV12-3 or TRBV12-4 and TRBJ2-7; TRBD2 aligns across 11 bases. V shed 6 bases, J shed 0 bases, and the junction held 4 bases outside the gene matches. The CDR3 length is 15 residues.

This clonotype was detected once. This rearrangement joins TRBV6-2 or TRBV6-3 to TRBJ2-5; D remains unclear. The CDR3 runs 12 residues. V gave up 2 bases and J gave up 10 bases, with 11 bases separating them. The germline CDR1 and CDR2 sequences are MNHEY and SVGEGT. The CDR3 sequence is CASSYGRGDQYF. The CDR3, as DNA: TGTGCCAGCAGTTACGGGCGCGGAGACCAGTACTTC.

This clonotype was found a few times. The CDR3 protein is CATSDAPTGTQYF. The CDR3 nucleotides are TGTGCCACCAGTGATGCACCTACGGGGACCCAGTACTTC. This chain connects TRBV24-1 to TRBJ2-5, with D uncertain. This CDR3 region has 13 residues. Germline V gene data show CDR1 as KGHDR and CDR2 as SFDVKD. The V gene lost 3 bases and the J gene lost 7 bases, with 11 bases spanning the gap.

This clonotype was observed many times. The chain has TRBV5-1 and TRBJ2-3; 10 nucleotides line up with TRBD2. V was pared by 4 bases and J by 4 bases, with 9 bases of the junction left unmatched. CDR1 is SGHRS and CDR2 is YFSETQ in the germline V gene. The CDR3 consists of 16 residues. The CDR3 DNA sequence: TGCGCCAGCAGCCCGCGTGGTAGCGGGAGGTCAGATACGCAGTATTTT. Encoded protein: CASSPRGSGRSDTQYF.

In its sample, this clonotype was seen many times. The chain combines TRBV4-3 with TRBJ2-7; 8 bases line up with TRBD2. The CDR3 has 16 amino acids. V was pared by 4 bases and J by 4 bases, with 12 bases of the junction left unmatched. Germline V gives CDR1 LGHNA, CDR2 YSLEER. In DNA, the CDR3 is TGCGCCAGCAGCCGAAAACTAGCGGTGCAATTATACGAGCAGTACTTC. Translating it yields CASSRKLAVQLYEQYF.

This sequence joins TRBV20-1 and TRBJ2-3; D is unresolved. Germline values: CDR1 DFQATT, CDR2 SNEGSKA (reference sequence). CDR3 length: 14 residues. V lost 2 bases to trimming and J lost 6 bases, with 15 bases between them. CDR3: CSARIPFPRDTQYF. The CDR3 DNA reads TGCAGTGCTAGAATCCCATTTCCGAGGGATACGCAGTATTTT.

This rearrangement joins TRBV5-4 to TRBJ2-7; TRBD2 aligns across 7 bases. Germline lookup yields CDR1 SGHNT and CDR2 YYREEE (reference sequence). V was pared by 4 bases and J by 5 bases, with 3 bases of the junction left unmatched. The CDR3 spans 12 residues. The CDR3 DNA reads TGTGCCAGCAGCCGAGCGGGGAACGAGCAGTACTTC. The encoded protein is CASSRAGNEQYF.

J is TRBJ1-5 and V is TRBV7-8; D gene uncertain. CDR1 is SGHVS, CDR2 FQNEAQ, per germline. Trimming took off 1 base at V and 1 base at J, with 11 bases between the two ends. The CDR3 is made up of 16 amino acids. As DNA, the CDR3 is TGTGCCAGCAGCTTAGGGTCGGGCCCAAGCAATCAGCCCCAGCATTTT. Protein sequence: CASSLGSGPSNQPQHF.

The rearrangement links TRBV5-1 to TRBJ1-1; possibly TRBD1 for D (5 bases). The V gene lost 4 bases and the J gene lost 0 bases, with 13 bases spanning the gap. The CDR3 loop spans 15 amino acids. The V gene's germline CDR1 is SGHRS and CDR2 YFSETQ. The CDR3 loop is CASSEGRLMNTEAFF. The DNA of the CDR3 is TGCGCCAGCAGCGAGGGACGGCTCATGAACACTGAAGCTTTCTTT.

The J gene is TRBJ2-2, the V gene TRBV6-2 or TRBV6-3, with 11 bases that match TRBD1. This CDR3 has 15 amino acids. Germline CDR1 is MNHEY and CDR2 is SVGEGT. V lost 6 bases, J lost 4 bases, and 4 bases stayed unmatched. The CDR3 sequence: CASRSGQGVTGELFF. In nucleotides, the CDR3 is TGTGCCAGCAGGTCGGGACAGGGGGTCACCGGGGAGCTGTTTTTT.